A single sample is the source of the 31 T cell receptor beta chains below, sequenced in a study of human T cells and chemical hapten exposure. Time point described: patch test 2, 6 weeks after DPC sensitization. Treatment described: therapeutic diphenylcyclopropenone sensitization with weekly scalp DPC. From the RACE reads, TCRdb called clonotypes with MiXCR, one entry per CDR3 protein. Seen here are tens of thousands of distinct CDR3 sequences, 6.6% observed once, and the top ten hold 1.3%. The material sequenced was whole blood, taken in connection with sensitization to the hapten diphenylcyclopropenone (DPC). These receptors came from a woman aged 25 to 39 with alopecia areata. Some clones in this sample may be carry-over from other donors' samples.

This clonotype was seen more than once but under ten times. The chain has TRBV2 and TRBJ1-2, with 7 positions matching TRBD1. The CDR3 has 14 residues. CDR1 and CDR2 (germline): SNHLY, FYNNEI. Germline trimming cut 6 bases from V and 6 bases from J; bases unmatched to any gene: 10. CDR3 in amino acids: CASRGRQGGHGYTF. The CDR3 DNA reads as TGTGCCAGCAGAGGCCGACAGGGAGGACATGGCTACACCTTC.

This clonotype was seen a few times. This sequence joins TRBV12-3 or TRBV12-4 and TRBJ1-1; D might be TRBD1 (5 bases). The CDR3 length is 14 residues. V was trimmed by 5 bases and J by 1 base, leaving 11 bases between them. The CDR3 region has the DNA TGTGCCAGCAGTGAACCGGGACCGAACACTGAAGCTTTCTTT. This codes for CASSEPGPNTEAFF.

This clonotype was detected only a few times. The chain joins TRBV2 to TRBJ2-3; 7 positions match TRBD2. The V segment lost 4 bases and the J segment 3 bases; nucleotides outside the gene matches: 1. Germline lookup yields CDR1 SNHLY and CDR2 FYNNEI. This CDR3 is 13 amino acids long. Here the CDR3 reads CASSGAGTDTQYF. CDR3 DNA sequence: TGTGCCAGCAGTGGAGCGGGGACAGATACGCAGTATTTT.

This clonotype was recorded a few times. The chain combines TRBV12-3 or TRBV12-4 with TRBJ2-1; 7 bases match TRBD1. This CDR3 region has 14 residues. With 3 bases clipped from V and 7 bases from J, the junction kept 6 bases outside the gene matches. The CDR3 region has the DNA TGTGCCAGCAGTTTCGGGACAGAGTGGAATGAGCAGTTCTTC. Its protein product is CASSFGTEWNEQFF.

The genes are TRBV24-1 and TRBJ2-1; TRBD1 might be the D (6 bases). Trimming pared 4 bases from V and 10 bases from J, leaving 10 bases between. There are 12 residues in the CDR3. Germline CDR1 is KGHDR and CDR2 is SFDVKD. The CDR3 protein is CATSDARGEQFF. In DNA, the CDR3 is TGTGCCACCAGTGACGCCAGGGGCGAGCAGTTCTTC.

The rearrangement joins TRBV18 to TRBJ2-7; TRBD1 is a possible D gene (6 bases). V was shortened by 0 bases and J by 4 bases, with 7 bases between the two germline ends. Germline V gives CDR1 KGHSH, CDR2 LQKENI. This CDR3 has 13 amino acids. The CDR3 sequence is CASSPPGGYEQYF. CDR3 DNA: TGTGCCAGCTCACCACCAGGGGGTTACGAGCAGTACTTC.

This clonotype was recorded many times. This chain uses TRBV12-3 or TRBV12-4 with TRBJ2-5; no reliable D call. This CDR3 contains 11 residues. Trimming removed 6 bases at V and 7 bases at J, with 9 bases between. The CDR3 sequence is CASRAGWTQYF. The CDR3 nucleotides read TGTGCCAGCAGGGCCGGGTGGACCCAGTACTTC.

This clonotype was detected ten times or more. CDR3 residues: CAIRVQGSTDTQYF. The DNA of the CDR3 is TGTGCCATCAGGGTACAGGGTTCTACAGATACGCAGTATTTT. The rearrangement uses TRBV10-3 and TRBJ2-3, with D tentatively TRBD1 (6 bases). In germline, CDR1 is ENHRY, CDR2 SYGVKD. CDR3 length: 14 residues. The V end lost 6 bases, the J end lost 3 bases, and 13 bases lay between the germline ends.

About this clonotype: One base away lies a much larger clone, so this may be a sequencing read error. This rearrangement joins TRBV15 to TRBJ2-2; 9 positions match TRBD1. Losses at the gene ends were 5 bases for V and 7 bases for J; bases not matched to a gene: 8. CDR3 length: 15 amino acids. Germline loops: CDR1 LNHNV, CDR2 YYDKDF (reference sequence). CDR3 DNA: TGTGCCACCAGCGGGGGACAGGGCAAGAACGGGGAGCTGTTTTTT. Its translation is CATSGGQGKNGELFF.

This chain joins TRBV12-3 or TRBV12-4 and TRBJ1-1; D not certain. Trimming removed 5 bases at V and 6 bases at J, with 19 bases between. CDR3 length equals 15 residues. The CDR3 is CASSLPTAGRAEAFF. CDR3 DNA: TGTGCCAGCAGTCTCCCCACCGCAGGTAGGGCTGAAGCTTTCTTT.

The chain employs TRBV13 and TRBJ1-2; 9 nucleotides line up with TRBD1. The CDR3 is 13 residues long. From germline, CDR1 is PRHDT and CDR2 FYEKMQ (reference sequence). The V and J ends lost 7 bases and 6 bases, in that order; junction bases with no gene match: 6. In DNA, the CDR3 is TGTGCCAGCACCCAGGACAGGGGAGATGGCTACACCTTC. It encodes CASTQDRGDGYTF.

There are a few counts of this clonotype. The chain links TRBV12-3 or TRBV12-4 to TRBJ1-1; D is ambiguous. The V end lost 1 base, the J end lost 0 bases, and 24 bases lay between the germline ends. CDR3 length equals 20 residues. The CDR3 loop is CASSLDPAFPLNHMNTEAFF. CDR3 in DNA: TGTGCCAGCAGTTTAGACCCAGCCTTCCCATTAAACCACATGAACACTGAAGCTTTCTTT.

The CDR3 DNA reads as TGTGCCATCAGTGACAACAGAAGAGAGACCCAGTACTTC. It specifies CAISDNRRETQYF. This chain uses TRBV10-3 with TRBJ2-5; D is uncertain. This CDR3 is 13 amino acids long. From germline, CDR1 is ENHRY and CDR2 SYGVKD. V was clipped by 3 bases and J by 4 bases, with 9 bases between them.

The V call is TRBV5-1, the J call TRBJ1-6; TRBD1 might be the D (5 bases). Deletions cut 4 bases from V and 10 bases from J, with 12 bases between. This CDR3 contains 13 residues. Germline lookup yields CDR1 SGHRS and CDR2 YFSETQ. CDR3 coding DNA: TGCGCCAGCAGCCTCTGGGGGGGGTCACCCCTCCACTTT. This translates into CASSLWGGSPLHF.

Remarks on this clonotype: This may arise from a read error, as a much more abundant clone is one base away. This rearrangement joins TRBV3-1 to TRBJ1-5, with D uncertain. Germline CDR1 LGHDT, CDR2 YNNKEL (reference sequence). V gave up 3 bases and J gave up 4 bases, with 7 bases separating them. There are 13 residues in the CDR3. The CDR3 DNA reads as TGTGCCAGCAGCCAGGCATGTAATCAGCCCCAGCATTTT. This sequence encodes CASSQACNQPQHF.

This clonotype was seen at least ten times. The V and J genes are TRBV5-1 and TRBJ2-3, with a weak D call TRBD1 (5 bases). Germline CDR1 reads SGHRS; CDR2 reads YFSETQ. The CDR3 spans 15 residues. Trimming left V 3 bases short and J 0 bases short, with 11 bases between. CDR3 DNA: TGCGCCAGCAGCTCCACAGGAGTTAGCACAGATACGCAGTATTTT. It codes for CASSSTGVSTDTQYF.

This clonotype was detected many times. CDR3 DNA: TGTGCCAGCAGTTCTCGGGGACAGGGACGGGGTGAGCAGTTCTTC. Amino acids: CASSSRGQGRGEQFF. The chain joins TRBV12-3 or TRBV12-4 to TRBJ2-1; 9 positions match TRBD1. Trimming removed 4 bases from V and 9 bases from J; junction bases left unmatched: 10. The CDR3 has 15 amino acids.

This clonotype was seen only a few times. This chain links TRBV6-1 with TRBJ1-2; D uncertain. The CDR3 contains 14 residues. V was trimmed by 2 bases and J by 8 bases, leaving 15 bases between them. CDR1 is MNHNS, CDR2 SASEGT, per germline. In DNA form, the CDR3 reads TGTGCCAGCAGTGAAAAGACTCCAAGGCAGGGCTACACCTTC. It specifies CASSEKTPRQGYTF.

This clonotype was seen many times. The gene calls are TRBV20-1 and TRBJ2-7; 7 nucleotides match TRBD2. Germline CDR1 DFQATT, CDR2 SNEGSKA (reference sequence). The V and J ends lost 6 bases and 3 bases, in that order; junction bases with no gene match: 11. The CDR3 length is 14 residues. CDR3 in amino acids: CSAPGERGVYEQYF. The DNA for the CDR3 is TGCAGTGCCCCCGGGGAGCGGGGAGTCTACGAGCAGTACTTC.

The sample holds a few counts of this clonotype. The chain joins TRBV5-1 to TRBJ1-1; possibly TRBD1 for D (5 bases). The germline V gene has CDR1 SGHRS and CDR2 YFSETQ. The length of the CDR3 is 14 residues. The ends were cut back, 4 bases at V and 0 bases at J, with 10 bases in the middle. The CDR3 DNA reads as TGCGCCAGCAGCCCGACAGAGCTGAACACTGAAGCTTTCTTT. This translates into CASSPTELNTEAFF.

The gene calls are TRBV12-3 or TRBV12-4 and TRBJ1-6; D not certain. This CDR3 spans 16 amino acids. Deletions cut 2 bases from V and 8 bases from J, with 16 bases between. The chain's CDR3 is CASSLIVWARDSPLHF. CDR3 sequence (DNA): TGTGCCAGCAGTTTAATTGTTTGGGCCCGCGATTCACCCCTCCACTTT.

This clonotype was seen ten or more times. The chain employs TRBV7-8 and TRBJ1-4; D perhaps matches TRBD1 (5 bases). The CDR3 is 16 residues long. V lost 5 bases and J 4 bases, leaving 17 bases between the germline ends. The germline gives CDR1 SGHVS, CDR2 FQNEAQ. The DNA of the CDR3 is TGTGCCAGCAGCCTCGGACGGGGAGGGGTTAATGAAAAACTGTTTTTT. It yields the protein CASSLGRGGVNEKLFF.

The V and J genes are TRBV29-1 and TRBJ1-1, with D unclear. V was clipped by 4 bases and J by 0 bases, with 15 bases between them. The CDR3 is 15 amino acids. CDR1 is SQVTM, CDR2 ANQGSEA, per germline. CDR3 sequence reads: CSVGIHAGMNTEAFF. The DNA of the CDR3 is TGCAGCGTTGGAATTCATGCGGGGATGAACACTGAAGCTTTCTTT.

This clonotype came up many times. The rearrangement joins TRBV12-3 or TRBV12-4 to TRBJ2-7; TRBD2 agrees at 9 bases. The V gene end was trimmed by 4 bases and the J gene end by 6 bases; junction bases not matched to a gene: 10. The CDR3 contains 15 residues. CDR3 region: CASSSLRGGAREQYF. The CDR3 nucleotides are TGTGCCAGCAGTTCCCTCCGCGGGGGGGCCCGCGAGCAGTACTTC.

This clonotype occurred many times. The chain joins TRBV13 to TRBJ2-2, with 11 bases lining up with TRBD1. Germline V CDR1 and CDR2: PRHDT, FYEKMQ (reference sequence). The ends lost 4 bases at V and 7 bases at J; junction bases unmatched: 2. The CDR3 runs to 14 residues. CDR3 sequence (DNA): TGTGCCAGCAGCTCCGGGACAGGGGGCGGGGAGCTGTTTTTT. It is translated as CASSSGTGGGELFF.

On this clonotype itself: A much bigger clone sits one base away, suggesting this may be a read error. The chain joins TRBV19 to TRBJ1-5, with D maybe TRBD1 (6 bases). Germline CDR1 LNHDA, CDR2 SQIVND (reference sequence). There are 15 residues in the CDR3. The CDR3 protein is CASSIGTVVNQPQNF. The CDR3 nucleotides are TGTGCCAGTAGTATAGGGACAGTAGTCAATCAGCCCCAGAATTTT.

CDR3 loop: CASRPDQGAAGNTIYF. The CDR3 DNA follows: TGTGCCAGCAGGCCCGATCAGGGGGCAGCTGGAAACACCATATATTTT. The V gene is TRBV12-3 or TRBV12-4, the J gene TRBJ1-3; 8 nucleotides agree with TRBD1. The CDR3 loop spans 16 amino acids. Trimming took 6 bases from V and 2 from J; bases not matched to a gene: 9.

This clonotype was picked up many times. The V call is TRBV18, the J call TRBJ2-3, with 8 bases matching TRBD2. Germline CDR1 and CDR2: KGHSH and LQKENI. The trim removed 0 bases at V and 5 bases at J, leaving 7 bases unmatched. This CDR3 spans 16 amino acids. The CDR3 DNA sequence: TGTGCCAGCTCACCACCCCCGGGGGGGCCGATAGATACGCAGTATTTT. Protein sequence: CASSPPPGGPIDTQYF.

This clonotype was observed a handful of times. The chain uses TRBV18 and TRBJ2-3, with TRBD2 matching over 11 bases. CDR3 length equals 16 residues. The J segment lost 2 bases and the V segment lost 2 bases, leaving 3 bases of the junction unmatched. CDR1 and CDR2 from the germline V gene are KGHSH and LQKENI. The CDR3 region has the DNA TGTGCCAGCTCACCAAGACTAGCGGGGTACACAGATACGCAGTATTTT. Its protein is CASSPRLAGYTDTQYF.

The chain combines TRBV12-3 or TRBV12-4 with TRBJ1-2; D gene unclear. Trimming removed 4 bases from V and 4 bases from J, with 16 bases in between. The CDR3 is 15 residues long. CDR3 residues: CASSSPPWAFYGYTF. CDR3 nucleotides: TGTGCCAGCAGTTCCCCTCCCTGGGCCTTCTATGGCTACACCTTC.

The genes are TRBV30 and TRBJ1-1; D remains ambiguous. Per germline, CDR1 GTSNPN and CDR2 SVGIG (reference sequence). The CDR3 loop spans 11 amino acids. The V gene lost 5 bases and the J gene lost 6 bases, with 10 bases spanning the gap. CDR3 bases: TGTGCCTGGGGGGAACGGTCTGAAGCTTTCTTT. Protein: CAWGERSEAFF.